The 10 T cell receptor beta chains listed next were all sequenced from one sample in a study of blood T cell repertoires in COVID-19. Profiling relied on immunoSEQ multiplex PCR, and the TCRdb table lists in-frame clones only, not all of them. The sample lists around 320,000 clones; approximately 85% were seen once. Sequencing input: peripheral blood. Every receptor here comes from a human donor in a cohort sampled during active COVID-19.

CDR3 coding DNA: TGTGCCAGCAGTGGAGAAACCGGGACAAAAAAGTACTTC. Translating gives CASSGETGTKKYF. The chain uses TRBV2 and TRBJ2-7, with D possibly TRBD1 on 6 matching bases. CDR1 is SNHLY, CDR2 FYNNEI, per germline. Between the trimmed V and J ends, which lost 4 bases and 11 bases, there was a span of 18 bases. CDR3 length equals 13 residues. The full variable domain, completed using reference TRBV2 and TRBJ2-7, is EPEVTQTPSHQVTQMGQEVILRCVPISNHLYFYWYRQILGQKVEFLVSFYNNEISEKSEIFDDQFSVERPDGSNFTLKIRSTKLEDSAMYFCASSGETGTKKYFGPGTRLTVT.

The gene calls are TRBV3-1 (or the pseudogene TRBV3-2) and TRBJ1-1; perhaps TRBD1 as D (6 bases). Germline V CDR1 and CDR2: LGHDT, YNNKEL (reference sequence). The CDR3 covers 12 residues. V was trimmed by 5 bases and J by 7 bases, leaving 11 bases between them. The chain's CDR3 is CASSSHRDEAFF. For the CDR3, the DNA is TGTGCCAGCAGCTCACACAGGGATGAAGCTTTCTTT.

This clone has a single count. CDR3 coding DNA: TGTGCCAGCAGCGACAGGGGGCGCAACAATGAGCAGTTCTTC. Its translation is CASSDRGRNNEQFF. This chain uses TRBV11-2 with TRBJ2-1; 10 bases map to TRBD1. Looked up from germline, CDR1 is SGHAT and CDR2 is FQNNGV. The CDR3 contains 14 residues. The ends lost 5 bases at V and 5 bases at J; junction bases unmatched: 3.

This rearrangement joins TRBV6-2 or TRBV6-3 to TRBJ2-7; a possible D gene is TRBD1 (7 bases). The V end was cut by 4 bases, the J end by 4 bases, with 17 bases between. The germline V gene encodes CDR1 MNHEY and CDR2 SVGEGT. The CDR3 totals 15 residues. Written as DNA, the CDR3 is TGTGCCAGCAGTTCCGGGGGACAGCCGTCGTACGAGCAGTACTTC. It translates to CASSSGGQPSYEQYF.

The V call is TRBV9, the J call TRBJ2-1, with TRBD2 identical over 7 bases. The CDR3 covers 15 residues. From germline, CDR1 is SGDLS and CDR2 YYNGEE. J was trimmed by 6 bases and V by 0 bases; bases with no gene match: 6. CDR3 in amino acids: CASSVGAGWSNEQFF. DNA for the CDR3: TGTGCCAGCAGCGTAGGAGCGGGATGGTCCAATGAGCAGTTCTTC.

CDR3 in DNA: TGTGCCAGTTGGTACGAGCGGGGCGACTATGGCTACACCTTC. Translation gives CASWYERGDYGYTF. V gene TRBV19 combines with J gene TRBJ1-2; D is perhaps TRBD1 (5 bases). The V and J ends lost 8 bases and 3 bases respectively, with 16 bases between them. This CDR3 has 14 residues. Germline V gene lookup returns CDR1 LNHDA and CDR2 SQIVND (reference sequence).

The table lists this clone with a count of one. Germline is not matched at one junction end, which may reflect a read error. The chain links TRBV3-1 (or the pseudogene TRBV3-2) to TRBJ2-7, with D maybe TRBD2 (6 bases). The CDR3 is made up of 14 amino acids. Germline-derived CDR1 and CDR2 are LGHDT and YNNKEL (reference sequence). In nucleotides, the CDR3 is TGTGCCAGCAGCCAAGTGGGGGACTCCAACGAGCAGTACTTC. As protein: CASSQVGDSNEQYF.

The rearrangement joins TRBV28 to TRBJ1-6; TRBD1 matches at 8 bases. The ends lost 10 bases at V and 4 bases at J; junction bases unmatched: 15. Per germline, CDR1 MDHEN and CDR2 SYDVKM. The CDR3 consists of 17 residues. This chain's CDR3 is CAIKNGLGQGYNSPLHF. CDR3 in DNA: TGTGCCATAAAAAACGGTTTAGGACAGGGATATAATTCACCCCTCCACTTT.

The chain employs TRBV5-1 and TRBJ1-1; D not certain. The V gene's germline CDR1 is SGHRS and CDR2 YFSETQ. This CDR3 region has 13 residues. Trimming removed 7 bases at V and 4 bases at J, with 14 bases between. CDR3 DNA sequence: TGCGCCAGCGCAGCCGAGAGGATCACTGAAGCTTTCTTT. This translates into CASAAERITEAFF.

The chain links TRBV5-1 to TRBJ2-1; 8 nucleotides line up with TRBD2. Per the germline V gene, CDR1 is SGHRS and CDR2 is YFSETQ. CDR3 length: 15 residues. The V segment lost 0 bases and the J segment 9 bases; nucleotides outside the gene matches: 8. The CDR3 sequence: CASSLGWTSQSEQFF. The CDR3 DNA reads TGCGCCAGCAGCTTGGGCTGGACTAGCCAGAGTGAGCAGTTCTTC.